A single sample is the source of the 16 T cell receptor beta chains below, sequenced in a study of blood T cell repertoires in COVID-19. TCRdb's table, derived via immunoSEQ multiplex PCR, lists solely in-frame clones and lacks some. The repertoire holds about 160,000 clones, with around 84% as singletons. The sequenced sample consisted of PBMCs or T cells enriched from blood (not recorded which). These receptors were obtained from a woman in her fifties or sixties who had recovered from COVID-19.

DNA for the CDR3: TGTGCCAGCAGCCCCGCCCTACCGGGACAGGGGAACATTCAGTACTTC. Encoded protein: CASSPALPGQGNIQYF. The chain has TRBV11-2 and TRBJ2-4; 10 nucleotides match TRBD1. Germline-derived CDR1 and CDR2 are SGHAT and FQNNGV. The CDR3 length is 16 residues. The trim removed 5 bases at V and 7 bases at J, leaving 11 bases unmatched.

Regarding this clone: The junction and the germline gene differ at one end; a read error may be behind it. The rearrangement joins TRBV7-7 to TRBJ2-7; weak D call: TRBD2 (6 bases). Germline V lookup: CDR1 SSHAT, CDR2 FNYEAQ (reference sequence). The CDR3 runs 13 residues. CDR3 residues: CASSLAGSYEQYF. CDR3 DNA: TGTGCTAGCAGCTTAGCCGGGAGCTACGAGCAGTACTTC.

This clone was found once. This sequence joins TRBV5-5 and TRBJ1-4; D gene uncertain. This CDR3 is 17 amino acids long. Trimming stripped 0 bases from V and 0 bases from J, with 12 bases between. Germline values: CDR1 SGHKS, CDR2 YYEKEE (reference sequence). In nucleotides, the CDR3 is TGTGCCAGCAGCTTGGGAGGGATAGCTGCAACTAATGAAAAACTGTTTTTT. It encodes CASSLGGIAATNEKLFF.

This clone has a single count. The chain carries TRBV24-1 and TRBJ2-1, with 7 bases lining up with TRBD1. The V gene end was trimmed by 6 bases and the J gene end by 0 bases; junction bases not matched to a gene: 4. The CDR3 runs to 15 residues. The V gene's germline CDR1 is KGHDR and CDR2 SFDVKD. The CDR3 sequence: CATSPGGSSYNEQFF. CDR3 nucleotides: TGTGCCACCAGTCCAGGGGGAAGCTCCTACAATGAGCAGTTCTTC.

This clone has just one count. The chain carries TRBV7-8 and TRBJ2-3; 7 bases are a match to TRBD1. With 1 base clipped from V and 1 base from J, the junction kept 8 bases outside the gene matches. Looked up from germline, CDR1 is SGHVS and CDR2 is FQNEAQ. The CDR3 runs 17 residues. CDR3: CASSLDLRGLGTDTQYF. In DNA, the CDR3 is TGTGCCAGCAGCTTAGATCTGAGGGGGCTTGGCACAGATACGCAGTATTTT. The whole variable domain, filled in from reference TRBV7-8 and TRBJ2-3, reads GAGVSQSPRYKVAKRGQDVALRCDPISGHVSLFWYQQALGQGPEFLTYFQNEAQLDKSGLPSDRFFAERPEGSVSTLKIQRTQQEDSAVYLCASSLDLRGLGTDTQYFGPGTRLTVL.

The chain couples TRBV11-1 to TRBJ1-4; TRBD1 matches at 7 bases. The CDR3 consists of 13 residues. The V gene's germline CDR1 is SGHAT and CDR2 FQDESV (reference sequence). The ends lost 3 bases at V and 7 bases at J; junction bases unmatched: 2. CDR3 residues: CASSFGQAEKLFF. CDR3 sequence (DNA): TGTGCCAGCAGCTTCGGACAGGCTGAAAAACTGTTTTTT.

The chain couples TRBV6-5 to TRBJ2-7; 8 nucleotides line up with TRBD2. The V and J ends lost 6 bases and 3 bases, in that order; junction bases with no gene match: 4. The CDR3 has 13 residues. Germline values: CDR1 MNHEY, CDR2 SVGAGI. The CDR3 DNA reads TGTGCCAGCAGGAAAGCGGGAGTCTACGAGCAGTACTTC. Translating gives CASRKAGVYEQYF.

The CDR3 bases are TGTGCCATCAGTGAGCCTACCGGACTAGCGGGGGGGGGAGATACGCAGTATTTT. This sequence encodes CAISEPTGLAGGGDTQYF. This chain joins TRBV10-3 and TRBJ2-3, with 15 bases aligning to TRBD2. The CDR3 extends over 18 amino acids. V shed 2 bases, J shed 5 bases, and the junction held 8 bases outside the gene matches. Germline values: CDR1 ENHRY, CDR2 SYGVKD.

The chain employs TRBV15 and TRBJ2-7, with TRBD1 as a possible D gene (6 bases). The CDR3 runs to 15 residues. CDR1 and CDR2 (germline): LNHNV, YYDKDF (reference sequence). Trimming took off 2 bases at V and 4 bases at J, with 15 bases between the two ends. The CDR3 sequence: CATSRKTGQTYEQYF. The CDR3 nucleotides read TGTGCCACCAGCAGAAAAACCGGACAGACGTACGAGCAGTACTTC.

This chain uses TRBV7-8 with TRBJ1-5; 9 bases are a match to TRBD1. Germline V lookup: CDR1 SGHVS, CDR2 FQNEAQ. This CDR3 is built from 15 residues. Trimming took 1 base from V and 3 from J; bases not matched to a gene: 1. This CDR3 reads CASSLGDRVNQPQHF. Here the CDR3 DNA reads TGTGCCAGCAGCTTAGGGGACAGGGTCAATCAGCCCCAGCATTTT. Together with reference TRBV7-8 and TRBJ1-5, the CDR3 gives the full variable domain: GAGVSQSPRYKVAKRGQDVALRCDPISGHVSLFWYQQALGQGPEFLTYFQNEAQLDKSGLPSDRFFAERPEGSVSTLKIQRTQQEDSAVYLCASSLGDRVNQPQHFGDGTRLSIL.

The gene calls are TRBV5-1 and TRBJ2-7; D is possibly TRBD1 (6 bases). V lost 0 bases and J lost 6, with 10 bases in between. Germline-derived CDR1 and CDR2 are SGHRS and YFSETQ. The CDR3 has 13 residues. The CDR3 DNA follows: TGCGCCAGCAGCTTGGGACAGGAGTTCGAGCAGTACTTC. Its translation: CASSLGQEFEQYF.

V and J are TRBV7-6 and TRBJ2-5; D not certain. V lost 2 bases and J 7 bases, leaving 5 bases between the germline ends. Germline CDR1 and CDR2: SGHVS and FNYEAQ. This CDR3 region has 11 residues. CDR3 loop: CASSLLTTQYF. The CDR3 DNA reads as TGTGCCAGCAGCTTACTAACGACCCAGTACTTC.

The chain joins TRBV2 to TRBJ2-7; D is unclear. The CDR3 loop spans 16 amino acids. Per germline, CDR1 SNHLY and CDR2 FYNNEI. V dropped 6 bases and J dropped 0 bases, with 18 bases sitting between them. DNA of the CDR3: TGTGCCAGCAGACAAAGAGTAGCTCTGAGCTCCTACGAGCAGTACTTC. Amino acids: CASRQRVALSSYEQYF. Full variable domain (remainder filled in from reference TRBV2 and TRBJ2-7): EPEVTQTPSHQVTQMGQEVILRCVPISNHLYFYWYRQILGQKVEFLVSFYNNEISEKSEIFDDQFSVERPDGSNFTLKIRSTKLEDSAMYFCASRQRVALSSYEQYFGPGTRLTVT.

The DNA of the CDR3 is TGTGCCAGCAGCCCCCAAAGGGGGGCGGGAGGCACCGGGGAGCTGTTTTTT. Translation gives CASSPQRGAGGTGELFF. The chain couples TRBV7-9 to TRBJ2-2, with TRBD2 matching over 8 bases. The CDR3 is 17 residues long. V lost 5 bases and J lost 4; bases outside the gene matches: 12. Germline-derived CDR1 and CDR2 are SEHNR and FQNEAQ (reference sequence).

The chain recombines TRBV5-1 with TRBJ1-4; D ambiguous. The CDR3 runs to 13 residues. V lost 2 bases and J 5 bases, leaving 7 bases between the germline ends. Germline loops: CDR1 SGHRS, CDR2 YFSETQ. CDR3 residues: CASSLDLNEKLFF. In DNA, the CDR3 is TGCGCCAGCAGCTTAGATCTAAATGAAAAACTGTTTTTT.

J is TRBJ2-7 and V is TRBV11-1; the match to TRBD2 covers 9 bases. The germline CDR1 and CDR2 sequences are SGHAT and FQDESV (reference sequence). The CDR3 length is 16 residues. V was clipped by 2 bases and J by 4 bases; unmatched bases: 9. The CDR3 region has the DNA TGTGCCAGCAGCTTAAATGCGGGACTAGCTGATTACGAGCAGTACTTC. It encodes CASSLNAGLADYEQYF.